Listed below are T cell receptor beta chains from one sample, sequenced in a study of blood T cell repertoires in COVID-19. TCRdb keeps only in-frame clones here, not all; method: immunoSEQ multiplex PCR. The table shows roughly 300,000 clones, with about 87% occurring only once. Sequenced material: peripheral blood. These receptor sequences come from a woman between 40 and 55 years old who had recovered from COVID-19. Both conserved end residues are trimmed from each CDR3. D genes are given only for firm matches.

D: NA
J: TRBJ2-5
V: TRBV6-5
length: 13
CDR3: ASSYQRRSLETQY

D: TRBD2
J: TRBJ2-5
V: TRBV28
length: 13
CDR3: ASVGLAGVQETQY

D: TRBD1
J: TRBJ2-7
V: TRBV5-1
length: 13
CDR3: ASSNRDRASYEQY

D: NA
J: TRBJ2-1
V: TRBV6-2/TRBV6-3
length: 13
CDR3: ASSRGGGSSNEQF

D: TRBD2
J: TRBJ2-3
V: TRBV3-1/TRBV3-2
length: 13
CDR3: ASSQGLAGRDTQY

D: NA
J: TRBJ1-2
V: TRBV4-3
length: 15
CDR3: ASSQAPGRRGGYGYT

D: NA
J: TRBJ1-6
V: TRBV12-3/TRBV12-4
length: 10
CDR3: ASSSYQSPLH

D: TRBD1
J: TRBJ1-6
V: TRBV3-1/TRBV3-2
length: 13
CDR3: ASSLDRDRNSPLH

D: TRBD2
J: TRBJ2-3
V: TRBV10-1
length: 14
CDR3: ASSGGTSGGTDTQY

D: TRBD1
J: TRBJ2-5
V: TRBV12-5
length: 13
CDR3: ASGLGQGRVETQY

D: NA
J: TRBJ1-6
V: TRBV5-6
length: 13
CDR3: ASSLEPTRGSPLH

D: NA
J: TRBJ1-2
V: TRBV5-1
length: 12
CDR3: ASRPATGNYGYT

D: NA
J: TRBJ2-3
V: TRBV6-6
length: 13
CDR3: ASSYGGAELDTQY

D: NA
J: TRBJ1-3
V: TRBV6-5
length: 14
CDR3: ASSYKNPISGNTIY

D: NA
J: TRBJ1-2
V: TRBV3-1/TRBV3-2
length: 13
CDR3: ASSQGITAVYGYT

D: NA
J: TRBJ2-7
V: TRBV4-3
length: 12
CDR3: ASSQDPGDYEQY

D: TRBD2
J: TRBJ2-7
V: TRBV6-2/TRBV6-3
length: 13
CDR3: ASNPGGKGYHEQY

D: TRBD1
J: TRBJ2-6
V: TRBV13
length: 15
CDR3: ASSLRGGAGGANVLT

D: TRBD1
J: TRBJ1-3
V: TRBV19
length: 16
CDR3: ASSILDVRGPRRNTIY

D: NA
J: TRBJ1-1
V: TRBV5-1
length: 12
CDR3: ASSLGGEVTEAF

D: NA
J: TRBJ2-5
V: TRBV6-5
length: 11
CDR3: ASSYQFQETQY

D: NA
J: TRBJ1-5
V: TRBV2
length: 14
CDR3: ASSGKRTVGNQPQH

D: NA
J: TRBJ1-1
V: TRBV9
length: 12
CDR3: ASSPITESTEAF

D: NA
J: TRBJ1-1
V: TRBV7-3
length: 13
CDR3: ASSLQGRGYTEAF

D: NA
J: TRBJ1-5
V: TRBV19
length: 13
CDR3: ASSYPRRINQPQH

D: NA
J: TRBJ2-1
V: TRBV7-8
length: 13
CDR3: ASSNQRYSYNEQF

D: NA
J: TRBJ1-2
V: TRBV6-2/TRBV6-3
length: 17
CDR3: ASSYSRGGRPFGHYGYT

D: TRBD1
J: TRBJ1-1
V: TRBV12-5
length: 11
CDR3: ASGKTGADEAF

D: NA
J: TRBJ2-3
V: TRBV9
length: 14
CDR3: ASSVGGGAYQDTQY

D: NA
J: TRBJ1-2
V: TRBV18
length: 13
CDR3: ASSPLGPGSGGYT

D: NA
J: TRBJ1-1
V: TRBV10-1
length: 11
CDR3: ASSGHMNTEAF

D: TRBD2
J: TRBJ2-1
V: TRBV9
length: 15
CDR3: ASSVGTSGGPYNEQF

D: TRBD2
J: TRBJ2-3
V: TRBV10-1
length: 15
CDR3: ASSEGRGGRPTDTQY

D: TRBD1
J: TRBJ1-3
V: TRBV9
length: 14
CDR3: ASSTHGQGAGNTIY

D: TRBD2
J: TRBJ2-7
V: TRBV7-2
length: 13
CDR3: ASSQRGLAGYEQY

D: NA
J: TRBJ2-7
V: TRBV7-2
length: 15
CDR3: ASSLQLGAQPPYEQY

D: TRBD1
J: TRBJ1-6
V: TRBV9
length: 13
CDR3: ASSPSTGGLSPLH

D: NA
J: TRBJ2-1
V: TRBV7-3
length: 12
CDR3: ASSLTGAYNEQF

D: TRBD1
J: TRBJ2-1
V: TRBV6-5
length: 14
CDR3: ASSYLSGTGDNEQF

D: NA
J: TRBJ2-2
V: TRBV30
length: 11
CDR3: AWSHLNTGELF

D: TRBD1
J: TRBJ1-1
V: TRBV2
length: 14
CDR3: ASSEKLGQGKVEAF

D: TRBD1
J: TRBJ1-2
V: TRBV30
length: 10
CDR3: AWRGQGAGYT

D: TRBD2
J: TRBJ2-5
V: TRBV5-1
length: 12
CDR3: ASRDPGGEETQY

D: NA
J: TRBJ2-3
V: TRBV24-1
length: 11
CDR3: ATSDPGTDTQY

D: NA
J: TRBJ2-3
V: TRBV21-1
length: 15
CDR3: ASSKGGTSGVRDTQY

D: NA
J: TRBJ1-2
V: TRBV5-1
length: 12
CDR3: ASSLLPGAYGYT

D: TRBD2
J: TRBJ2-1
V: TRBV9
length: 11
CDR3: ASSVAGGKEQF

D: NA
J: TRBJ2-4
V: TRBV30
length: 12
CDR3: AWSNWETKNIQY

D: NA
J: TRBJ1-1
V: TRBV12-3/TRBV12-4
length: 9
CDR3: ASSSTTEAF

D: TRBD2
J: TRBJ2-7
V: TRBV10-3
length: 16
CDR3: AISPGTSGGPTSYEQY

D: NA
J: TRBJ2-7
V: TRBV6-5
length: 12
CDR3: ASSYSEVNYEQY

D: NA
J: TRBJ1-2
V: TRBV7-9
length: 13
CDR3: ASSLALSGVDGYT

D: NA
J: TRBJ2-4
V: TRBV9
length: 13
CDR3: ASSAGSPTKNIQY

D: NA
J: TRBJ1-1
V: TRBV2
length: 14
CDR3: ASSTRDTRRNTEAF

D: TRBD1
J: TRBJ1-1
V: TRBV11-3
length: 13
CDR3: ASSSGQGGSTEAF

D: NA
J: TRBJ2-7
V: TRBV28
length: 10
CDR3: ASSLGPTGPD

D: NA
J: TRBJ2-7
V: TRBV5-8
length: 11
CDR3: ASSLTAPGEQY

D: TRBD1
J: TRBJ1-5
V: TRBV9
length: 14
CDR3: ASSFGPGTGNQPQH